The table lists the clone carrying this T cell receptor (beta chain) with many counts. The antigen is unknown. The sample comes from a study of T cells in Graves' hyperthyroidism and ophthalmopathy. The study, taken as a whole, reports: Most thyroid clonotypes with frequency above 0.001 were detected in blood.

Initially, at the first diagnosis of hyperthyroidism and before any ophthalmopathy symptoms, blood was sampled. The PBMCs had their origin in 10 ml of fresh peripheral blood. Germline V gives CDR1 MNHNS, CDR2 SASEGT. The CDR3 has 15 amino acids. Trimming took 6 bases from V and 4 from J; bases not matched to a gene: 9. TCR beta CDR3 region amplification was performed from RNA transcripts. The HTBI set primed first-round TCR CDR3 RT-PCR. TCRdb passed the multiplex PCR reads through MiXCR, listing each CDR3 protein once. Of 550,000 to 850,000 distinct CDR3 sequences listed, approximately 18% are singletons.

The chain combines TRBV6-1 with TRBJ1-1; 9 nucleotides line up with TRBD1. This TCR was recovered from a woman aged 50 to 60 with Graves' hyperthyroidism that later progressed to Graves' ophthalmopathy. The sample consisted of blood. The CDR3 is CASSPGTGRATEAFF. CDR3 bases: TGTGCCAGCAGCCCCGGGACAGGGAGGGCCACTGAAGCTTTCTTT.